This paragraph reports one T cell receptor beta chain. Repertoires were generated with immunoSEQ multiplex PCR, while TCRdb's copy carries only in-frame clones and drops some. The sample carries some 42,000 clones, roughly 87% recorded once. Per germline, CDR1 LGHNA and CDR2 YSLEER. Trimming took off 4 bases at V and 0 bases at J, with 10 bases between the two ends. This CDR3 is 15 amino acids long. The entry originates in a study of T cell changes during pregnancy in multiple sclerosis. V gene TRBV4-3 combines with J gene TRBJ1-3; D is undetermined. Specimen: CD4+ T cells from peripheral blood mononuclear cells, collected after pregnancy. This sequence originates from a female donor with multiple sclerosis, enrolled in a pregnancy study. The DNA for the CDR3 is TGCGCCAGCAGCCCCCAGGATGACTCTGGAAACACCATATATTTT. This encodes CASSPQDDSGNTIYF.